The clone carrying this TCR beta chain was seen only a few times. The data derive from a study of cytomegalovirus exposure and HLA in healthy donors. Vbeta (60) and Jbeta (13) primers were used in the PCR. Assay: immunoSEQ multiplex PCR; the TCRdb copy retains only in-frame clones and omits some. The sample has over 250,000 clones, around two thirds seen once. The CDR3 runs 16 residues. Input material: PBMCs. The source is a female donor in good health and CMV-seronegative. The chain recombines TRBV21-1 with TRBJ2-5; the DNA was not used to check the table's D call, TRBD1. TRBV21-1 is classified as a pseudogene. Here the CDR3 reads CASSKRTGGGEETQYF. The CDR3, as DNA: TGTGCCAGCAGCAAACGGACAGGGGGCGGGGAAGAGACCCAGTACTTC.